The rows below give T cell receptor beta chains drawn from one sample of a study of T cells in Graves' hyperthyroidism and ophthalmopathy. Each CDR3 protein gets one entry after TCRdb re-called the multiplex PCR reads with MiXCR. The sample yields under 400,000 distinct CDR3 sequences, 20% to 25% seen once. Sequencing was performed on blood. The receptors were gathered from a man aged 50-60 years with Graves' hyperthyroidism. Both conserved end residues are part of each CDR3. The order of the fields is CDR3 protein, CDR3 DNA, clone size, V gene, J gene, D gene. D genes are given only for firm matches. Rows give clone size only sometimes, using once, few, many, or a class for an expanded clone.

CASSENAGAPYEQYF	TGTGCCAGCAGCGAAAATGCGGGAGCCCCCTACGAGCAGTACTTC	many	TRBV7-3	TRBJ2-7	TRBD2
CASSETGSLNYGYTF	TGTGCCAGCAGCGAGACAGGATCCCTTAACTATGGCTACACCTTC	few	TRBV7-2	TRBJ1-2	.
CASSRNIQWDGYTF	TGTGCCAGCAGCAGAAATATTCAGTGGGACGGCTACACCTTC	.	TRBV27	TRBJ1-2	.
CASRVSHLNTEAFF	TGTGCCAGCAGAGTCAGTCATTTGAACACTGAAGCTTTCTTT	.	TRBV6-1	TRBJ1-1	.
CASSLDAAGTGGFYEQYF	TGTGCCAGCAGTCTTGACGCCGCCGGGACAGGGGGATTCTACGAGCAGTACTTC	.	TRBV28	TRBJ2-7	TRBD1
CASSIDLSRSYEQYF	TGTGCCAGTAGTATAGATCTTAGTCGCTCCTACGAGCAGTACTTC	.	TRBV19	TRBJ2-7	.
CASSLLGTGNRELFF	TGTGCCAGCAGTTTGCTCGGGACAGGGAATCGGGAGCTGTTTTTT	few	TRBV27	TRBJ2-2	TRBD1
CASRTTGTGYNEQFF	TGTGCCAGCAGGACAACCGGGACAGGGTACAATGAGCAGTTCTTC	few	TRBV11-3	TRBJ2-1	TRBD1
CAIGTGRNTGELFF	TGTGCCATAGGGACAGGTCGTAACACCGGGGAGCTGTTTTTT	.	TRBV24-1	TRBJ2-2	TRBD1
CASSQAGGTYEQYF	TGTGCCAGCAGCCAAGCAGGGGGGACCTACGAGCAGTACTTC	few	TRBV3-1	TRBJ2-7	.
CASSVGRGANYGYTF	TGTGCCAGCAGCGTAGGGAGGGGGGCTAACTATGGCTACACCTTC	.	TRBV9	TRBJ1-2	.
CASSESGSSTDTQYF	TGTGCCAGCAGCGAAAGCGGATCTAGCACAGATACGCAGTATTTT	many	TRBV7-9	TRBJ2-3	.
CSVSLRGNTEAFF	TGCAGCGTTAGCCTCAGGGGGAACACTGAAGCTTTCTTT	many	TRBV29-1	TRBJ1-1	.
CSAQRGQPNTEAFF	TGCAGTGCCCAAAGGGGGCAGCCGAACACTGAAGCTTTCTTT	.	TRBV20-1	TRBJ1-1	TRBD1
CATSRGREVEAFF	TGTGCCACCAGCAGAGGCCGGGAGGTAGAAGCTTTCTTT	.	TRBV15	TRBJ1-1	.